These 19 T cell receptor beta chains came from one sample sequenced in a study of blood T cells in healthy people across ages. Primers used in a second PCR of about 7 to 12 cycles were a sample-barcoded 5' primer and a J-beta primer mix. MiXCR, run by TCRdb on the 5' RACE reads, gives a single entry per CDR3 protein. The table includes roughly 680,000 distinct CDR3 sequences, about 50% detected once. Material: blood. The receptors stem from a woman aged 80 or over in good health.

The V and J genes are TRBV4-3 and TRBJ2-1, with 8 bases fitting TRBD2. After removal of 4 bases from V and 3 bases from J, the junction contained 11 bases not matched to a gene. The CDR3 is 17 residues long. CDR1 and CDR2 (germline): LGHNA, YSLEER. CDR3: CASSRSSGTRGYNEQFF. The CDR3 bases are TGCGCCAGCAGCCGGAGCAGCGGGACTAGAGGCTACAATGAGCAGTTCTTC.

The chain uses TRBV20-1 and TRBJ2-3, with a tentative D call TRBD1 (5 bases). Germline V gives CDR1 DFQATT, CDR2 SNEGSKA (reference sequence). The V and J ends lost 2 bases and 6 bases respectively, with 12 bases between them. The CDR3 runs 13 residues. The CDR3 DNA sequence: TGCAGTGCTAGAACCAGGGTCACCGATACGCAGTATTTT. It is translated as CSARTRVTDTQYF.

This clonotype was detected ten times or more. This rearrangement joins TRBV3-1 to TRBJ1-2, with D perhaps TRBD1 (5 bases). The CDR3 consists of 15 residues. Trimming shortened V by 1 base and J by 2 bases, and 11 bases separated the two germline ends. Germline-derived CDR1 and CDR2 are LGHDT and YNNKEL (reference sequence). The CDR3 spells CASSQGLGANYGYTF. The CDR3 DNA is TGTGCCAGCAGCCAAGGGCTAGGGGCAAACTATGGCTACACCTTC.

Concerning this clonotype: A much larger clone sits a single nucleotide away, making a read error possible. The V and J genes are TRBV28 and TRBJ2-1, with TRBD1 identical over 10 bases. Germline V CDR1 and CDR2: MDHEN, SYDVKM. The CDR3 runs to 15 residues. The CDR3 region has the DNA TGTGCCAGCACTTCAGGGACAGGGGCCTACAGTGAGCAGTTCTTC. Its protein product is CASTSGTGAYSEQFF.

The chain recombines TRBV12-3 or TRBV12-4 with TRBJ2-2, with no clear D. With 6 bases removed from V and 5 bases from J, the gap between germline ends came to 22 bases. The CDR3 is 17 amino acids. The DNA of the CDR3 is TGTGCCAGCAGCCTTGAGGACCACACCTTACGAACCGGGGAGCTGTTTTTT. It encodes CASSLEDHTLRTGELFF.

The CDR3 sequence is CVSAGGHYNEQFF. The CDR3 nucleotides read TGCGTCTCCGCGGGAGGTCACTACAATGAGCAGTTCTTC. V and J are TRBV20-1 and TRBJ2-1; 8 bases map to TRBD2. The CDR3 spans 13 residues. The germline V gene encodes CDR1 DFQATT and CDR2 SNEGSKA (reference sequence).

This clonotype was seen more than once but under ten times. This chain joins TRBV12-3 or TRBV12-4 and TRBJ2-7; D remains ambiguous. The better agreement between TRBJ2-5 and the DNA end casts doubt on the J call. The CDR3 loop spans 14 amino acids. The DNA of the CDR3 is TGTGCCAGCAGTTCGAGCTACCGCCGGGAGACCCAGTACTTC. It yields the protein CASSSSYRRETQYF.

Details on this clonotype: Given a much more abundant clone one base away, this may be a read error. The chain joins TRBV7-3 to TRBJ2-7, with a possible D match to TRBD2 (5 bases). Germline V lookup: CDR1 SGHTA, CDR2 FQGTGA. The CDR3 has 13 residues. The V end lost 2 bases, the J end lost 6 bases, and 11 bases lay between the germline ends. CDR3 in DNA: TGTGCCAGCAGCTTACTCGGGGTAGCCGAGCAGTACTTC. Its translation is CASSLLGVAEQYF.

This rearrangement joins TRBV5-1 to TRBJ2-5; D is possibly TRBD2 (7 bases). The CDR3 sequence is 14 residues long. The V end was cut by 4 bases, the J end by 11 bases, with 21 bases between. Looked up from germline, CDR1 is SGHRS and CDR2 is YFSETQ. The CDR3 protein is CASSRGEGGGEQYF. Here the CDR3 DNA reads TGCGCCAGCAGCCGCGGGGAGGGGGGTGGTGAGCAGTACTTC.

CDR3 region: CASSAPNKGGPTDEQFF. The CDR3 DNA reads as TGTGCCAGCAGTGCTCCGAATAAAGGGGGGCCAACCGATGAGCAGTTCTTC. This chain links TRBV27 with TRBJ2-1; possibly TRBD1 or TRBD2 for D (6 bases each). CDR3 length: 17 residues. V gave up 5 bases and J gave up 8 bases, with 25 bases separating them. Germline-derived CDR1 and CDR2 are MNHEY and SMNVEV (reference sequence).

This clonotype was seen ten or more times. This sequence joins TRBV28 and TRBJ2-7, with TRBD1 as a possible D gene (7 bases). Germline lookup yields CDR1 MDHEN and CDR2 SYDVKM. The germline V and J ends were trimmed by 6 bases and 0 bases, with 15 bases remaining between them. The CDR3 extends over 15 amino acids. The CDR3 region has the DNA TGTGCCAGCAGCCTACCGGGGGACAGCTCCTACGAGCAGTACTTC. Its protein product is CASSLPGDSSYEQYF.

The table lists this clonotype with many counts. The rearrangement joins TRBV5-1 to TRBJ1-1, with D possibly TRBD1 on 6 matching bases. Germline V gene lookup returns CDR1 SGHRS and CDR2 YFSETQ. The CDR3 totals 13 residues. V dropped 4 bases and J dropped 1 base, with 8 bases sitting between them. The CDR3 DNA sequence: TGCGCCAGCAGCCCGGGACAGAACACTGAAGCTTTCTTT. It is translated as CASSPGQNTEAFF. The complete variable domain, with remaining parts taken from reference TRBV5-1 and TRBJ1-1, reads KAGVTQTPRYLIKTRGQQVTLSCSPISGHRSVSWYQQTPGQGLQFLFEYFSETQRNKGNFPGRFSGRQFSNSRSEMNVSTLELGDSALYLCASSPGQNTEAFFGQGTRLTVV.

This clonotype occurred once. This may arise from a read error, as a much more abundant clone is one base away. The chain carries TRBV5-1 and TRBJ2-1; 9 bases map to TRBD2. The closer fit of TRBJ2-7 to the DNA end suggests the J call may be wrong. The length of the CDR3 is 19 residues. Germline values: CDR1 SGHRS, CDR2 YFSETQ. The CDR3 sequence: CASSPPLPGGGDSYNEQYF. In DNA form, the CDR3 reads TGCGCCAGCAGCCCACCCCTCCCTGGCGGGGGGGACTCCTACAATGAGCAGTACTTC.

At least ten counts were recorded for this clonotype. J is TRBJ2-5 and V is TRBV29-1, with TRBD1 matching over 7 bases. V lost 3 bases, J lost 2 bases, and 3 bases stayed unmatched. CDR3 length: 13 amino acids. The germline CDR1 and CDR2 sequences are SQVTM and ANQGSEA. CDR3 DNA: TGCAGCGTTGACGACAGGGTACAAGAGACCCAGTACTTC. Protein sequence: CSVDDRVQETQYF. Based on the CDR3 plus reference TRBV29-1 and TRBJ2-5, the full variable domain is SAVISQKPSRDICQRGTSLTIQCQVDSQVTMMFWYRQQPGQSLTLIATANQGSEATYESGFVIDKFPISRPNLTFSTLTVSNMSPEDSSIYLCSVDDRVQETQYFGPGTRLLVL.

The chain joins TRBV12-3 or TRBV12-4 to TRBJ2-2, with a weak D call TRBD1 (6 bases). The CDR3 totals 16 residues. Trimming shortened V by 2 bases and J by 6 bases, and 16 bases separated the two germline ends. The CDR3: CASSLRQVAISGELFF. In DNA, the CDR3 is TGTGCCAGCAGTTTAAGACAGGTGGCGATCTCCGGGGAGCTGTTTTTT.

The V call is TRBV4-2, the J call TRBJ2-7; the D gene could be TRBD1 or TRBD2 (5 bases each). Germline V gene data show CDR1 as LGHNA and CDR2 as YNFKEQ. V was cut by 0 bases and J by 6 bases, with 21 bases left in between. This CDR3 is 17 amino acids long. CDR3 sequence reads: CASSQEPSAGPRGEQYF. The CDR3 region has the DNA TGTGCCAGCAGCCAAGAACCGTCTGCAGGGCCCCGGGGCGAGCAGTACTTC.

This clonotype has just a few counts. The rearrangement links TRBV6-5 to TRBJ1-1; the D is unclear. This CDR3 spans 13 amino acids. CDR1 is MNHEY, CDR2 SVGAGI, per germline. V was trimmed by 5 bases and J by 1 base, leaving 8 bases between them. CDR3 in amino acids: CASSAPQNTEAFF. CDR3 nucleotide sequence: TGTGCCAGCAGTGCCCCCCAGAACACTGAAGCTTTCTTT.

This clonotype was detected a few times. A much bigger clone sits one base away, suggesting this may be a read error. V is TRBV7-9 and J is TRBJ2-4; D is unresolved. CDR1 SEHNR and CDR2 FQNEAQ come from the germline V gene (reference sequence). Trimming removed 5 bases at V and 5 bases at J, with 13 bases between. The CDR3 runs to 14 residues. CDR3 coding DNA: TGTGCCAGCAGCGTTCAAACAATAGAAAACATTCAGTACTTC. It translates to CASSVQTIENIQYF. Variable domain in full (rest from reference TRBV7-9 and TRBJ2-4): DTGVSQNPRHKITKRGQNVTFRCDPISEHNRLYWYRQTLGQGPEFLTYFQNEAQLEKSRLLSDRFSAERPKGSFSTLEIQRTEQGDSAMYLCASSVQTIENIQYFGAGTRLSVL.

Turning to this clonotype: One junction end disagrees with the germline gene, perhaps due to a read error. This rearrangement joins TRBV20-1 to TRBJ2-7; TRBD2 agrees at 8 bases. Germline loops: CDR1 DFQATT, CDR2 SNEGSKA (reference sequence). CDR3 length: 13 amino acids. The CDR3 loop is CSARRAGAYEQNF. The CDR3, as DNA: TGCAGTGCGAGACGAGCGGGGGCCTACGAGCAGAACTTC.